These 13 T cell receptor beta chains were sequenced from one sample in a study of T cells in Graves' hyperthyroidism and ophthalmopathy. The TCR beta CDR3 regions underwent amplification using RNA transcripts as the source. When the TCR CDR3 underwent first-round RT-PCR, the HTBI primer set was used. TCRdb independently ran MiXCR on the multiplex PCR reads; one entry per CDR3 protein. The repertoire holds under 350,000 distinct CDR3 sequences, with about 20% as singletons. The sequenced sample was blood. All receptors come from a woman in her forties or fifties with Graves' hyperthyroidism.

This clonotype was seen repeatedly, ten times or more. The chain uses TRBV18 and TRBJ2-3; D unclear. Germline loops: CDR1 KGHSH, CDR2 LQKENI. The V and J ends lost 0 bases and 6 bases respectively, with 10 bases between them. This CDR3 has 14 amino acids. The CDR3 reads CASSPPSFSDTQYF. In DNA, the CDR3 is TGTGCCAGCTCACCACCTTCCTTCTCGGATACGCAGTATTTT.

This clonotype showed up many times. V and J are TRBV28 and TRBJ2-7; unclear D gene. This CDR3 region has 17 residues. Germline assignment: CDR1 MDHEN and CDR2 SYDVKM. Trimming removed 6 bases at V and 2 bases at J, with 23 bases between. The CDR3 nucleotides are TGTGCCAGCAGCGCACCCCCGGGTGCTAGGCAAGCCTACGAGCAGTACTTC. It translates to CASSAPPGARQAYEQYF.

In this sample, this clonotype turned up once. This may stem from a read error, because a much larger clone lies one nucleotide away. This rearrangement joins TRBV12-3 or TRBV12-4 to TRBJ1-3; D gene unclear. The CDR3 has 12 residues. CDR3 in amino acids: CASRFSGNTTYF. CDR3 DNA: TGTGCCAGCAGGTTCTCTGGAAACACCACATATTTT.

This clonotype was seen at least ten times. The chain carries TRBV2 and TRBJ1-3, with D hard to call. This CDR3 region has 13 residues. Looked up from germline, CDR1 is SNHLY and CDR2 is FYNNEI. The CDR3 here is CVSGSTPENTIYF. CDR3 sequence (DNA): TGTGTGTCGGGGTCAACACCGGAAAACACCATATATTTT.

This clonotype was observed at least ten times. The chain joins TRBV11-2 to TRBJ1-1; D remains ambiguous. There are 11 residues in the CDR3. V shed 7 bases and J shed 4 bases, with 7 bases lying between them. Germline CDR1 SGHAT, CDR2 FQNNGV. CDR3 nucleotides: TGTGCCAGCACTTCCTTCACTGAAGCTTTCTTT. Translation: CASTSFTEAFF.

This clonotype has just a few counts. Written as DNA, the CDR3 is TGCGCCAGCAGCCAAGAAACCCGGGGGGGAAGCACAGATACGCAGTATTTT. Translating gives CASSQETRGGSTDTQYF. V usage is TRBV4-1 and J usage is TRBJ2-3; TRBD2 agrees at 8 bases. In germline, CDR1 is MGHRA, CDR2 YSYEKL. The CDR3 is 17 amino acids. Trimming at V came to 0 bases and at J to 0 bases, leaving 5 bases not matched to a gene.

The chain has TRBV27 and TRBJ2-1; tentatively, D is TRBD2 (6 bases). Trimming stripped 0 bases from V and 0 bases from J, with 9 bases between. Germline V CDR1 and CDR2: MNHEY, SMNVEV (reference sequence). There are 16 residues in the CDR3. The CDR3 DNA reads as TGTGCCAGCAGTTTATCCCCGGGAGACTCCTACAATGAGCAGTTCTTC. Translation gives CASSLSPGDSYNEQFF.

This clonotype occurred a few times. The rearrangement links TRBV20-1 to TRBJ2-5; perhaps TRBD2 as D (6 bases). V lost 2 bases, J lost 4 bases, and 11 bases lay in between. The CDR3 length is 13 residues. Germline V gives CDR1 DFQATT, CDR2 SNEGSKA (reference sequence). The CDR3 coding sequence is TGCAGTGCTAGACGGGAGAGCCCAGAGACCCAGTACTTC. Amino acids: CSARRESPETQYF.

At least ten counts were recorded for this clonotype. The chain has TRBV3-1 and TRBJ2-1, with 8 nucleotides matching TRBD2. The V gene's germline CDR1 is LGHDT and CDR2 YNNKEL (reference sequence). Losses at the gene ends were 3 bases for V and 6 bases for J; bases not matched to a gene: 13. The CDR3 length is 17 residues. As DNA, the CDR3 is TGTGCCAGCAGCCAGGCTCCCGGGACGGCGGGGGGCAATGAGCAGTTCTTC. Its protein is CASSQAPGTAGGNEQFF.

V is TRBV3-1 and J is TRBJ1-1, with D possibly matching TRBD1 (6 bases). With 3 bases removed from V and 4 bases from J, the gap between germline ends came to 12 bases. The germline gives CDR1 LGHDT, CDR2 YNNKEL (reference sequence). The CDR3 has 14 residues. The CDR3 DNA sequence: TGTGCCAGCAGCCAGGGGGCCGGGAGCACTGAAGCTTTCTTT. It yields the protein CASSQGAGSTEAFF.

This clonotype has a handful of counts. The chain employs TRBV27 and TRBJ2-1; 8 positions match TRBD2. Germline CDR1 and CDR2: MNHEY and SMNVEV (reference sequence). Losses at the gene ends were 5 bases for V and 7 bases for J; bases not matched to a gene: 7. The length of the CDR3 is 14 residues. In DNA, the CDR3 is TGTGCCAGCAGTCCGGGGGGGGAGGGGAATGAGCAGTTCTTC. This translates into CASSPGGEGNEQFF.

This clonotype was detected many times. The chain carries TRBV12-3 or TRBV12-4 and TRBJ2-3, with 7 bases identical to TRBD2. The CDR3 consists of 20 residues. V was clipped by 7 bases and J by 2 bases; unmatched bases: 24. The CDR3 sequence is CASTPATGRNGTKSTDTQYF. In nucleotides, the CDR3 is TGTGCCAGCACTCCCGCGACGGGGCGGAATGGGACTAAATCCACAGATACGCAGTATTTT.

This clonotype was counted at least ten times. This chain links TRBV28 with TRBJ2-7; TRBD1 aligns across 7 bases. V lost 8 bases and J lost 12; bases outside the gene matches: 10. Germline CDR1 is MDHEN and CDR2 is SYDVKM. The CDR3 has 11 residues. DNA of the CDR3: TGTGCCAGCTTTGGGCCGGGACAGAGGTACTTC. This sequence encodes CASFGPGQRYF.